Following are 17 T cell receptor beta chains from one sample sequenced in a study of cytomegalovirus exposure and HLA in healthy donors. The PCR was carried out with 60 Vbeta primers and 13 Jbeta primers. Some clones are missing from TCRdb's copy, which holds only in-frame ones; the method was immunoSEQ multiplex PCR. Here the sample spans 150,000 to 200,000 clones, more than 75% being singletons. Sequenced input: PBMCs. Receptors were obtained from a male donor in good health and CMV-seronegative.

This clone came up once. The V gene is TRBV11-2, the J gene TRBJ2-2, with D unresolved. V was trimmed by 5 bases and J by 6 bases, leaving 7 bases between them. The CDR3 is made up of 12 amino acids. Germline CDR1 reads SGHAT; CDR2 reads FQNNGV. CDR3 amino acids: CASSPAAGELFF. In nucleotides, the CDR3 is TGTGCCAGCAGCCCCGCGGCCGGGGAGCTGTTTTTT.

CDR3 sequence (DNA): TGTGCCAGTAGTCGGTCGGGATACTACGAGCAGTACTTC. This encodes CASSRSGYYEQYF. The genes are TRBV19 and TRBJ2-7; D might be TRBD2 (5 bases). The CDR3 has 13 residues. V lost 5 bases to trimming and J lost 3 bases, with 11 bases between them. Germline CDR1 reads LNHDA; CDR2 reads SQIVND (reference sequence).

The chain is built from TRBV19 and TRBJ2-2, with D possibly being TRBD2 (5 bases). V was trimmed by 1 base and J by 5 bases, leaving 11 bases between them. The CDR3 runs to 15 residues. Germline values: CDR1 LNHDA, CDR2 SQIVND (reference sequence). The chain's CDR3 is CASSIGTRETGELFF. CDR3 nucleotides: TGTGCCAGTAGTATAGGAACTAGAGAAACCGGGGAGCTGTTTTTT.

J is TRBJ2-2 and V is TRBV5-3, with 8 bases identical to TRBD1. TRBV5-3 is classed as an ORF, of uncertain function. Trimming took 4 bases from V and 6 from J; bases not matched to a gene: 11. The CDR3 consists of 16 residues. CDR3: CARSPKDREWAGELFF. CDR3 nucleotides: TGTGCCAGAAGCCCGAAGGACAGGGAGTGGGCCGGGGAGCTGTTTTTT.

The chain has TRBV29-1 and TRBJ2-5; 7 positions match TRBD1. The CDR3 is 14 residues long. Trimming removed 7 bases from V and 1 base from J; junction bases left unmatched: 9. The germline V gene has CDR1 SQVTM and CDR2 ANQGSEA. Here the CDR3 DNA reads TGCAGCGCCAAACAGGGGATAGGCCAAGAGACCCAGTACTTC. Protein product: CSAKQGIGQETQYF.

This clone has more than one count but fewer than ten. The rearrangement uses TRBV7-2 and TRBJ2-5, with a possible D match to TRBD2 (5 bases). Germline V gene lookup returns CDR1 SGHTA and CDR2 FQGNSA. Trimming cost V 1 base and J 3 bases, with 9 bases left between them. This CDR3 contains 14 residues. The CDR3 spells CASSLVTGKETQYF. In DNA, the CDR3 is TGTGCCAGCAGCTTAGTAACGGGAAAAGAGACCCAGTACTTC.

The table lists this clone with a few counts. The chain couples TRBV6-1 to TRBJ2-1, with D possibly being TRBD1 (5 bases). The germline V gene encodes CDR1 MNHNS and CDR2 SASEGT. V lost 6 bases, J lost 1 base, and 13 bases lay in between. CDR3 length: 15 residues. CDR3 sequence: CASRELRGSYNEQFF. CDR3 DNA: TGTGCCAGCAGAGAATTAAGGGGATCCTACAATGAGCAGTTCTTC.

The V gene is TRBV4-3, the J gene TRBJ2-1, with 9 bases identical to TRBD2. From germline, CDR1 is LGHNA and CDR2 YSLEER. V was clipped by 0 bases and J by 4 bases; unmatched bases: 1. This CDR3 contains 15 residues. The CDR3 sequence is CASSQETSGYNEQFF. CDR3 in DNA: TGCGCCAGCAGCCAAGAAACTAGCGGGTACAATGAGCAGTTCTTC.

The chain has TRBV25-1 and TRBJ1-5, with a possible D match to TRBD1 (6 bases). Trimming left V 5 bases short and J 1 base short, with 9 bases between. The germline CDR1 and CDR2 sequences are MGHDK and SYGVNS. This CDR3 is built from 14 residues. The CDR3 nucleotides read TGTGCCAGCAGTACTACAGGGAGCAATCAGCCCCAGCATTTT. Protein sequence: CASSTTGSNQPQHF. The full variable domain, in which reference TRBV25-1 and TRBJ1-5 provide the parts outside the CDR3, is EADIYQTPRYLVIGTGKKITLECSQTMGHDKMYWYQQDPGMELHLIHYSYGVNSTEKGDLSSESTVSRIRTEHFPLTLESARPSHTSQYLCASSTTGSNQPQHFGDGTRLSIL.

The chain joins TRBV19 to TRBJ2-2, with 7 positions matching TRBD2. The V and J ends lost 10 bases and 2 bases, in that order; junction bases with no gene match: 7. Per the germline V gene, CDR1 is LNHDA and CDR2 is SQIVND (reference sequence). This CDR3 spans 14 amino acids. As DNA, the CDR3 is TGTGCCACTTCGAGCGGGGTAAACACCGGGGAGCTGTTTTTT. Its translation: CATSSGVNTGELFF.

This chain uses TRBV10-3 with TRBJ2-2; 8 nucleotides match TRBD1. This CDR3 spans 14 amino acids. Trimming at V came to 7 bases and at J to 8 bases, leaving 9 bases not matched to a gene. CDR1 is ENHRY, CDR2 SYGVKD, per germline. The DNA for the CDR3 is TGTGCCATCAAGGGAACAGGGGGTTCAGGGGAGCTGTTTTTT. This gives the protein CAIKGTGGSGELFF.

The chain is built from TRBV29-1 and TRBJ2-7, with 10 bases fitting TRBD2. Looked up from germline, CDR1 is SQVTM and CDR2 is ANQGSEA. V trimming: 3 bases; J trimming: 1 base; junction bases outside the gene matches: 6. The CDR3 is made up of 15 amino acids. CDR3 sequence reads: CSVESLAGESYEQYF. The CDR3 region has the DNA TGCAGCGTTGAGTCCCTAGCGGGAGAGTCCTACGAGCAGTACTTC.

The V and J genes are TRBV6-6 and TRBJ2-7; TRBD1 aligns across 10 bases. The V gene's germline CDR1 is MNHNY and CDR2 SVGAGI (reference sequence). V was clipped by 5 bases and J by 7 bases; unmatched bases: 14. There are 16 residues in the CDR3. CDR3 sequence reads: CASSQPSGQGRSEQYF. For the CDR3, the DNA is TGTGCCAGCAGTCAGCCCTCGGGACAGGGGCGGTCTGAGCAGTACTTC.

The CDR3 here is CASSLEAGGSYNEQFF. The CDR3, as DNA: TGTGCCAGCAGCTTAGAGGCGGGGGGCTCCTACAATGAGCAGTTCTTC. This rearrangement joins TRBV7-9 to TRBJ2-1; 8 bases are a match to TRBD2. The V gene's germline CDR1 is SEHNR and CDR2 FQNEAQ (reference sequence). The V gene end was trimmed by 1 base and the J gene end by 0 bases; junction bases not matched to a gene: 2. This CDR3 has 16 amino acids. Full variable domain (missing parts from reference TRBV7-9 and TRBJ2-1): DTGVSQNPRHKITKRGQNVTFRCDPISEHNRLYWYRQTLGQGPEFLTYFQNEAQLEKSRLLSDRFSAERPKGSFSTLEIQRTEQGDSAMYLCASSLEAGGSYNEQFFGPGTRLTVL.

Only one count was recorded for this clone. Other DNA sequences in the same sample also yield this CDR3. This chain uses TRBV2 with TRBJ2-2; D might be TRBD1 (5 bases). The CDR3 length is 14 residues. With 8 bases removed from V and 0 bases from J, the gap between germline ends came to 10 bases. Germline V gives CDR1 SNHLY, CDR2 FYNNEI. CDR3 coding DNA: TGTGCCAGCGGGGCTACCGCGAACACCGGGGAGCTGTTTTTT. The encoded protein is CASGATANTGELFF.

This chain links TRBV7-2 with TRBJ2-1; the match to TRBD2 covers 11 bases. Losses at the gene ends were 5 bases for V and 1 base for J; bases not matched to a gene: 7. This CDR3 contains 17 residues. Germline CDR1 and CDR2: SGHTA and FQGNSA. Here the CDR3 reads CASSPYLAGGSYNEQFF. DNA of the CDR3: TGTGCCAGCAGCCCCTACCTAGCGGGAGGATCCTACAATGAGCAGTTCTTC. Supplemented by reference TRBV7-2 and TRBJ2-1, the full variable domain reads GAGVSQSPSNKVTEKGKDVELRCDPISGHTALYWYRQSLGQGLEFLIYFQGNSAPDKSGLPSDRFSAERTGGSVSTLTIQRTQQEDSAVYLCASSPYLAGGSYNEQFFGPGTRLTVL.

The chain uses TRBV7-9 and TRBJ2-1; a weak D match, TRBD2 (5 bases). CDR3 length equals 10 residues. Germline loops: CDR1 SEHNR, CDR2 FQNEAQ (reference sequence). Trimming cost V 8 bases and J 6 bases, with 5 bases left between them. The CDR3 nucleotides are TGTGCCAGCGGAGGCAATGAGCAGTTCTTC. Its protein product is CASGGNEQFF.